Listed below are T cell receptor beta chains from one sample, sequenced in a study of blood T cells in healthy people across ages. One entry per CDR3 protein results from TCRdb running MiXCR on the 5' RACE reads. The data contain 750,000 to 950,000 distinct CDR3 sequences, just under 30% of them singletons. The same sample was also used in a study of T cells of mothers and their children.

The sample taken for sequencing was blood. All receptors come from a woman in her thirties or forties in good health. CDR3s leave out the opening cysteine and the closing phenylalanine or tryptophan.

CDR3aa: SARGWDQETQY
j_gene: TRBJ2-5
v_gene: TRBV20-1

CDR3aa: ATSRAGTEINYGYT
j_gene: TRBJ1-2
v_gene: TRBV15

CDR3aa: VSRLWASGAKNIQY
j_gene: NA
v_gene: TRBV27

CDR3aa: ASGSAGYEQY
j_gene: TRBJ2-7
v_gene: TRBV2

CDR3aa: SVPSRAYGYT
j_gene: TRBJ1-2
v_gene: TRBV29-1

CDR3aa: ASSSPQYEQY
j_gene: TRBJ2-7
v_gene: TRBV28

CDR3aa: ASSPLGTGNTEAF
j_gene: TRBJ1-1
v_gene: TRBV9

CDR3aa: ASSSVAGADTQY
j_gene: TRBJ2-3
v_gene: TRBV5-1

CDR3aa: ASSPSARFNEQY
j_gene: TRBJ2-7
v_gene: TRBV18

CDR3aa: AGSLIVGNEQF
j_gene: TRBJ2-1
v_gene: TRBV7-3

CDR3aa: ASPRSTDTQY
j_gene: TRBJ2-3
v_gene: TRBV2

CDR3aa: ASSPREGDSANYGYT
j_gene: TRBJ1-2
v_gene: TRBV18

CDR3aa: ASSSTADTQY
j_gene: TRBJ2-3
v_gene: TRBV7-9

CDR3aa: SARMVALNTGELF
j_gene: TRBJ2-2
v_gene: TRBV20-1

CDR3aa: ASSPRMTGGYNEQF
j_gene: TRBJ2-1
v_gene: TRBV7-9

CDR3aa: ASSLGLADTDTQY
j_gene: TRBJ2-3
v_gene: TRBV28

CDR3aa: SFRWGSRTDTQY
j_gene: TRBJ2-3
v_gene: TRBV29-1

CDR3aa: ASSLRGKSSYEQY
j_gene: TRBJ2-7
v_gene: TRBV28

CDR3aa: ASSDPEGIGYT
j_gene: TRBJ1-2
v_gene: TRBV28

CDR3aa: ATSRGVFRDSPTHGYT
j_gene: TRBJ1-2
v_gene: TRBV15

CDR3aa: AGSQGEYTQY
j_gene: TRBJ2-3
v_gene: TRBV28

CDR3aa: ASSQGTSSYTDTQY
j_gene: TRBJ2-3
v_gene: TRBV3-1

CDR3aa: ASSEFVTSGNTIY
j_gene: TRBJ1-3
v_gene: TRBV5-1

CDR3aa: ATTSGVNTEAF
j_gene: TRBJ1-1
v_gene: TRBV15

CDR3aa: ATSDPQGGTYEQY
j_gene: TRBJ2-7
v_gene: TRBV5-5

CDR3aa: SASGGAETQY
j_gene: TRBJ2-5
v_gene: TRBV20-1

CDR3aa: ASSLGAGGYQETQY
j_gene: TRBJ2-5
v_gene: TRBV28

CDR3aa: SARDAGTSTDTQY
j_gene: TRBJ2-3
v_gene: TRBV20-1

CDR3aa: ASSYFTTDTQY
j_gene: TRBJ2-3
v_gene: TRBV27

CDR3aa: ASSFTRGSEKLF
j_gene: TRBJ1-4
v_gene: TRBV28

CDR3aa: ASSSTPGVSYEQY
j_gene: TRBJ2-7
v_gene: TRBV19

CDR3aa: ASSPSRTGILGTEAF
j_gene: TRBJ1-1
v_gene: TRBV28

CDR3aa: SARELSDSNNEQY
j_gene: NA
v_gene: TRBV20-1

CDR3aa: ASSPGTGVTYEQY
j_gene: TRBJ2-7
v_gene: TRBV7-6

CDR3aa: SATSNTQY
j_gene: TRBJ2-3
v_gene: TRBV20-1

CDR3aa: ASSGVYTTEAF
j_gene: TRBJ1-1
v_gene: TRBV7-9

CDR3aa: ASSLTETGNNQPQH
j_gene: TRBJ1-5
v_gene: TRBV5-5

CDR3aa: ASSARLGQGIYEQY
j_gene: TRBJ2-7
v_gene: TRBV9

CDR3aa: ASGRDGTGDIGTQY
j_gene: TRBJ2-3
v_gene: TRBV4-1

CDR3aa: ASSSVLAGAYTDTQY
j_gene: TRBJ2-3
v_gene: TRBV11-1

CDR3aa: ASKTGGGGYT
j_gene: TRBJ1-2
v_gene: TRBV27

CDR3aa: AGSQDGAGY
j_gene: TRBJ2-7
v_gene: TRBV4-2

CDR3aa: ASSGLSLRVHSPLH
j_gene: TRBJ1-6
v_gene: TRBV28

CDR3aa: ASSLVSREAF
j_gene: TRBJ1-1
v_gene: TRBV11-2

CDR3aa: ASSHGLGRSYLGAF
j_gene: TRBJ1-1
v_gene: TRBV4-3

CDR3aa: ASSVHPPEQTSTYNEQF
j_gene: TRBJ2-1
v_gene: TRBV9

CDR3aa: ASSSWTGGLDTEAF
j_gene: TRBJ1-1
v_gene: TRBV9

CDR3aa: ASSPRTYNEQF
j_gene: TRBJ2-1
v_gene: TRBV12-3/TRBV12-4

CDR3aa: ASMTGTEPTNEKLF
j_gene: TRBJ1-4
v_gene: TRBV27

CDR3aa: SVEEGLAGSSYNEQF
j_gene: TRBJ2-1
v_gene: TRBV29-1

CDR3aa: ASISSGLNQETQY
j_gene: TRBJ2-5
v_gene: TRBV7-9

CDR3aa: SAASGGERSRGHT
j_gene: TRBJ1-2
v_gene: TRBV20-1

CDR3aa: SARRRGHVQYEQY
j_gene: TRBJ2-7
v_gene: TRBV20-1

CDR3aa: SARGSARQGFIVDGYT
j_gene: TRBJ1-2
v_gene: TRBV20-1

CDR3aa: AGSLLASTDTQY
j_gene: TRBJ2-3
v_gene: TRBV13